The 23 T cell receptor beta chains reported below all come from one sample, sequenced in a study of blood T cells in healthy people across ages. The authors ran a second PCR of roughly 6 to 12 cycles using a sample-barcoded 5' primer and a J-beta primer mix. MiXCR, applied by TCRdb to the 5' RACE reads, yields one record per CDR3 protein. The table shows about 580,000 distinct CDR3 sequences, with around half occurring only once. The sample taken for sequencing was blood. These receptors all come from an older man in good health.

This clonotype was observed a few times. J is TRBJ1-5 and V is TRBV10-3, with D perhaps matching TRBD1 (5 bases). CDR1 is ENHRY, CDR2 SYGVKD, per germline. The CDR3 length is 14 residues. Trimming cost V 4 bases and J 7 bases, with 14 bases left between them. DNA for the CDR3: TGTGCCATCAGTGGAGGAGGGGAAGACCAGCCCCAGCATTTT. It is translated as CAISGGGEDQPQHF.

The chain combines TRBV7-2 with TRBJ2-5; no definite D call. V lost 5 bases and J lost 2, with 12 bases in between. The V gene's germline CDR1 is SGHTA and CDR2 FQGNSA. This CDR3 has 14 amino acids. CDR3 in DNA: TGTGCCAGCAGCCAAAGGGCTGAACAAGAGACCCAGTACTTC. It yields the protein CASSQRAEQETQYF. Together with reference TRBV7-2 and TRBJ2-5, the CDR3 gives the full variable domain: GAGVSQSPSNKVTEKGKDVELRCDPISGHTALYWYRQSLGQGLEFLIYFQGNSAPDKSGLPSDRFSAERTGGSVSTLTIQRTQQEDSAVYLCASSQRAEQETQYFGPGTRLLVL.

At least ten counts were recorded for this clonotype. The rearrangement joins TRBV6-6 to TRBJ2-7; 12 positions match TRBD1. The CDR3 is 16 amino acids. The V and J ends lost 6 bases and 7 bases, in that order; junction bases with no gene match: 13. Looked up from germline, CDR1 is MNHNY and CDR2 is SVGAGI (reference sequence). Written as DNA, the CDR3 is TGTGCCAGCAGGCAAAGTTGGGACAGGGGGCTCGGGGAGCAGTACTTC. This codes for CASRQSWDRGLGEQYF.

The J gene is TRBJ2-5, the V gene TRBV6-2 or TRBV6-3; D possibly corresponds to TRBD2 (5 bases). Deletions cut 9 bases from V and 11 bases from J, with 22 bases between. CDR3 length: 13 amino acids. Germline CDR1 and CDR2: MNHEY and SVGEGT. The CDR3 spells CASLGLATNEQYF. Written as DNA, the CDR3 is TGTGCCAGTCTGGGTCTAGCAACGAATGAGCAGTACTTC.

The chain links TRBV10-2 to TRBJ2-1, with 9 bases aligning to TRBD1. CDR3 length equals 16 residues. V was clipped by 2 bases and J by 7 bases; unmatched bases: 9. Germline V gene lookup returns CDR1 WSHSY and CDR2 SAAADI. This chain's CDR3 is CASSEARGTGLNEQFF. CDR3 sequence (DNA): TGCGCCAGCAGTGAGGCCCGGGGGACAGGGCTGAATGAGCAGTTCTTC.

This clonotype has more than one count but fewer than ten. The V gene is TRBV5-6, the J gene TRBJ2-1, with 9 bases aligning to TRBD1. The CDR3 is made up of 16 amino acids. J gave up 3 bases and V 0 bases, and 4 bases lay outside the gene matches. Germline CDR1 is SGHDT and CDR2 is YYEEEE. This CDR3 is CASSLAATGGYNEQFF. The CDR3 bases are TGTGCCAGCAGCTTGGCGGCGACAGGGGGCTACAATGAGCAGTTCTTC.

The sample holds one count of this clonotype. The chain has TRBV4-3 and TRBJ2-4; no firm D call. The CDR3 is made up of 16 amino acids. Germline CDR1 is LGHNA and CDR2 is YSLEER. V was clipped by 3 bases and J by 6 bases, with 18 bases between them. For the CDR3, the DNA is TGCGCCAGCAGCCAGCACAGTGGCCGCGCGCTAAACATTCAGTACTTC. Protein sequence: CASSQHSGRALNIQYF.

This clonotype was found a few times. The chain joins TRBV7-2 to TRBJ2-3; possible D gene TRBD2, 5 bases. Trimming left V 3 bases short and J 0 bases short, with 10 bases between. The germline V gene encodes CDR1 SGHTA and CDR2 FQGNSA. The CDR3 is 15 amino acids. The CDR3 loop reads CASSFQTGSTDTQYF. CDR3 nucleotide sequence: TGTGCCAGCAGCTTCCAAACGGGGAGCACAGATACGCAGTATTTT.

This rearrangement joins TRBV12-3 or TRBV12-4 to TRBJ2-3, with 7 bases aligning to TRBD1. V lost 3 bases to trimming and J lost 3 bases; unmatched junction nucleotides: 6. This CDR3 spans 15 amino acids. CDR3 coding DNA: TGTGCCAGCAGTTTTACAGGGGCGAGGACAGATACGCAGTATTTT. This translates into CASSFTGARTDTQYF.

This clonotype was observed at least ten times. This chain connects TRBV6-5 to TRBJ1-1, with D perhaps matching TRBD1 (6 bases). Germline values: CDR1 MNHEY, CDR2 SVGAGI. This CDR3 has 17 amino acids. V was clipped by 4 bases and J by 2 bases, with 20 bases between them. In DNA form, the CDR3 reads TGTGCCAGCAGTTCGGGGGTTAACAGGGCCCGTAACACTGAAGCTTTCTTT. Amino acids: CASSSGVNRARNTEAFF.

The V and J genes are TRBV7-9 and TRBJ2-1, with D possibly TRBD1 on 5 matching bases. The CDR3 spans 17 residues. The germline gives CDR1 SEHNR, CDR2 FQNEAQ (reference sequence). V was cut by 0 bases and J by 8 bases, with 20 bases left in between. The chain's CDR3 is CASSLARRGGQTDEQFF. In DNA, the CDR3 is TGTGCCAGCAGCTTAGCGCGAAGGGGTGGGCAAACAGATGAGCAGTTCTTC. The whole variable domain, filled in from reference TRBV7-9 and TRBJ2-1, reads DTGVSQNPRHKITKRGQNVTFRCDPISEHNRLYWYRQTLGQGPEFLTYFQNEAQLEKSRLLSDRFSAERPKGSFSTLEIQRTEQGDSAMYLCASSLARRGGQTDEQFFGPGTRLTVL.

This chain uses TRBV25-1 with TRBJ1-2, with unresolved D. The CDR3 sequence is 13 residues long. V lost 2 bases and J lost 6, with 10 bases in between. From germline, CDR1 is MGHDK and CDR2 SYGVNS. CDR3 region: CASSERGIDGYTF. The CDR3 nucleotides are TGTGCCAGCAGTGAACGAGGTATAGATGGCTACACCTTC.

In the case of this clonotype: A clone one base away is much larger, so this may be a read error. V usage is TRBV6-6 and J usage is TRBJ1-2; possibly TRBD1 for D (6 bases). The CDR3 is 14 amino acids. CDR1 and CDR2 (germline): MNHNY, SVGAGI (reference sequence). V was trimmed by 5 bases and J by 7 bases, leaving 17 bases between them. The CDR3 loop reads CASSHPRTDCGYTF. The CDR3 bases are TGTGCCAGCAGTCATCCCCGGACAGACTGTGGCTACACCTTC.

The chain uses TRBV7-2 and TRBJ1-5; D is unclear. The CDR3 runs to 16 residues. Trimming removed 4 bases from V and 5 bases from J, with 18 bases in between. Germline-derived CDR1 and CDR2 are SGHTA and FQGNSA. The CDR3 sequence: CASSWAGLGGDQPQHF. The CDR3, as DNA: TGTGCCAGCAGCTGGGCGGGCTTGGGCGGGGATCAGCCCCAGCATTTT. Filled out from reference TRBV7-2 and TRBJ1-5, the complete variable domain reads GAGVSQSPSNKVTEKGKDVELRCDPISGHTALYWYRQSLGQGLEFLIYFQGNSAPDKSGLPSDRFSAERTGGSVSTLTIQRTQQEDSAVYLCASSWAGLGGDQPQHFGDGTRLSIL.

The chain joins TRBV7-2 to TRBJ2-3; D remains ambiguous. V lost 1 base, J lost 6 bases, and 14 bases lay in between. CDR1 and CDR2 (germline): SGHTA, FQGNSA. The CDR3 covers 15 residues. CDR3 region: CASSLGVAAGDTQYF. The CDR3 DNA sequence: TGTGCCAGCAGCTTAGGGGTAGCCGCCGGGGATACGCAGTATTTT.

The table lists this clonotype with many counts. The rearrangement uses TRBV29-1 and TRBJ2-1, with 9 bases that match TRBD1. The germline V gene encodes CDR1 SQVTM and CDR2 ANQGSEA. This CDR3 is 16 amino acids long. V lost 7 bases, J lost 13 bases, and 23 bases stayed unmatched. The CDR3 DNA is TGCAGCGCCGATCCGGGACAGGGAGGTCCGTTGTTTCACCAGTTCTTC. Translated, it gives CSADPGQGGPLFHQFF.

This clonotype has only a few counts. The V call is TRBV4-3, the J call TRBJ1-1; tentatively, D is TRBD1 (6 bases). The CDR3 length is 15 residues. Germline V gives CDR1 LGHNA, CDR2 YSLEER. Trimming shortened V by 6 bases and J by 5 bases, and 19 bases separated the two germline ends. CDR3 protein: CASSPKMERGTEAFF. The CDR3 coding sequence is TGCGCCAGCAGTCCTAAGATGGAGAGGGGGACTGAAGCTTTCTTT.

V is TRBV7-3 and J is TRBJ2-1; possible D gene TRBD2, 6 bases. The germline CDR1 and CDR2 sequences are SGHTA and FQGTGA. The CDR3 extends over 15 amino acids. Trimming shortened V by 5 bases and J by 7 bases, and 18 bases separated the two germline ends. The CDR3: CASSPPSGPGNEQFF. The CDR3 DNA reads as TGTGCCAGCAGCCCCCCCAGCGGGCCAGGTAATGAGCAGTTCTTC.

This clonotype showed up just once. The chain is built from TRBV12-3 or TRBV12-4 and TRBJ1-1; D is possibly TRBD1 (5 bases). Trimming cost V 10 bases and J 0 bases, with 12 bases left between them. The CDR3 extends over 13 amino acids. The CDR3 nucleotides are TGTGCCAACCGGGACCGGCTGAACACTGAAGCTTTCTTT. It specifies CANRDRLNTEAFF.

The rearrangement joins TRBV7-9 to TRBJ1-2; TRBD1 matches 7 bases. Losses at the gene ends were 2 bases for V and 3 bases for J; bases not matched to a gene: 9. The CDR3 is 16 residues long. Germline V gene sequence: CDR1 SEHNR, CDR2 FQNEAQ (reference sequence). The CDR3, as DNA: TGTGCCAGCAGCTTAAGGTCGGCAGGGGGGGACTATGGCTACACCTTC. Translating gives CASSLRSAGGDYGYTF.

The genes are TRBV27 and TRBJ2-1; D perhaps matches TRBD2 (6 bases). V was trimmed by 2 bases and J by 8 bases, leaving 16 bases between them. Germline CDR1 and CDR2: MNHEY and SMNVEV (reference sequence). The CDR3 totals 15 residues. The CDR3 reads CASSLTGLPIYEQFF. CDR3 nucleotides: TGTGCCAGCAGTTTAACGGGACTCCCTATCTATGAGCAGTTCTTC.

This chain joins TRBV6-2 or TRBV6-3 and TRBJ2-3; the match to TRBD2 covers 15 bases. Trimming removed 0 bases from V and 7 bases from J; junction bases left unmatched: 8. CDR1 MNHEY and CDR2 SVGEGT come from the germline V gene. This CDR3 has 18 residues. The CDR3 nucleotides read TGTGCCAGCAGTTACTCGTCCGGGACTAGCGGGAGGAGGTATACGCAGTATTTT. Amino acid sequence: CASSYSSGTSGRRYTQYF.

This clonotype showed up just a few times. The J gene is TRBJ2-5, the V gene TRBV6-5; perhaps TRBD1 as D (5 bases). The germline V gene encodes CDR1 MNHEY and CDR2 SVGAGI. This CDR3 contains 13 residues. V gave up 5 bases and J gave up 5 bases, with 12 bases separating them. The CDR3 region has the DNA TGTGCCAGCAGTGACAAGGCAGGGGAGACCCAGTACTTC. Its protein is CASSDKAGETQYF.